This T cell receptor (beta chain) was identified in a study of blood T cell repertoires in COVID-19. Study in general: Spain, Italy and the United States supplied samples that represented acute and convalescent COVID-19. T cells, B-cell-depleted T cells, or PBMCs supplied cDNA or gDNA.

As originally analysed: Nucleated cell counts were estimated from reference gene primer amplification. The method was immunoSEQ multiplex PCR; TCRdb's version includes in-frame clones alone and lacks a portion of them. That table supplies the V and J calls and clone size; D and trimming were determined from the DNA. The table records approximately 240,000 clones, approximately 81% of them present only once. The V gene's germline CDR1 is SGHAT and CDR2 FQNNGV. Trimming took 5 bases from V and 2 from J, leaving 12 bases between them. This CDR3 has 14 residues. Sequenced input: peripheral blood. This rearrangement joins TRBV11-2 to TRBJ1-2; D is undetermined. The receptor comes from a woman aged 55-75 years who had recovered from COVID-19. CDR3 sequence reads: CASSTTGGNYGYTF. The DNA of the CDR3 is TGTGCCAGCAGCACGACCGGCGGGAACTATGGCTACACCTTC.